A selection of T cell receptor beta chains follows, all from one sample in a study of T cell repertoires in cytomegalovirus infection. Each CDR3 protein is one row after TCRdb ran MiXCR on the reads. The data show around 630,000 distinct CDR3 sequences, about 24% seen once. Sequenced: CD8+ T cells from PBMCs. The source is a human donor in good health (CMV status not recorded). Some clones in this sample may be carry-over from other donors' samples. Both conserved end residues are part of each CDR3. D genes are given only for firm matches. Size tells how often a clone was seen (once, few, many) or the class of an expanded clone, and some rows leave it out.

v_gene	j_gene	abundance	d_gene	CDR3nt	CDR3aa
TRBV5-4	TRBJ2-3	NA	NA	TGTGCCAGCCGAGGGACCCGGGATACGCAGTATTTT	CASRGTRDTQYF
TRBV19	TRBJ1-6	NA	NA	TGTGCCAGTAGTAACGAGGAAGACGACCTCTATAATTCACCCCTCCACTTT	CASSNEEDDLYNSPLHF
TRBV29-1	TRBJ2-7	NA	TRBD1	TGCAGCGTTGATCCGGGACAGGGGTCTCCCTACGAGCAGTACTTC	CSVDPGQGSPYEQYF
TRBV12-3/TRBV12-4	TRBJ2-1	NA	NA	TGTGCCAGCAGTTTAGGCAGGCTTGAGCAGTTCTTC	CASSLGRLEQFF
TRBV6-1	TRBJ2-1	once	TRBD2	TGTGCCAGCAGCAAGACTAGCTTCAGCTCCTACAATGAGCAGTTCTTC	CASSKTSFSSYNEQFF
TRBV11-3	TRBJ2-4	NA	NA	TGTGCCAGCAGCCTCACTTCATCAGATACAGAAACAGTCATAGCCAAAAACATTCAGTACTTC	CASSLTSSDTETVIAKNIQYF
TRBV7-9	TRBJ2-5	NA	TRBD1	TGTGCCAGCAGCCCGACAGGGTGGAAGGCCCAGTACTTC	CASSPTGWKAQYF
TRBV2	TRBJ2-6	NA	NA	TGTGCCAGCTGCTGTCAGGGGGGGCCTGGGGCCAACGTCCTGACTTTC	CASCCQGGPGANVLTF
TRBV5-1	TRBJ1-2	NA	NA	TGCGCCAGCAGCATCAACCCCTCGGTGGAGGATGGCTACACCTTC	CASSINPSVEDGYTF
TRBV6-2/TRBV6-3	TRBJ1-6	many	NA	TGTGCCAGCAGTTACTCCGCGTCACCCCTCCACTTT	CASSYSASPLHF
TRBV10-3	TRBJ2-3	NA	TRBD2	TGTGCCATCAGTGTGAACAGCGGGGGGGTCACAGATACGCAGTATTTT	CAISVNSGGVTDTQYF
TRBV20-1	TRBJ1-6	NA	NA	TGCAGTGCTAAAATGGAGGCAGGGCAACCTATGGGCTATAATTCACCCCTCCACTTT	CSAKMEAGQPMGYNSPLHF
TRBV20-1	TRBJ2-3	NA	TRBD2	TGCAGTGCTGTGGGCGGAGAGCGGGGGGGCACAGATACGCAGTATTTT	CSAVGGERGGTDTQYF
TRBV7-4	TRBJ1-5	many	NA	TGTGCCAGCAGCTCCGGCGGGGGGCGAGCGATCCTAAATCAGCCCCAGCATTTT	CASSSGGGRAILNQPQHF
TRBV12-3/TRBV12-4	TRBJ2-1	many	NA	TGTGCCAGCGCGACTACAGGGAATGAGCAGTTCTTC	CASATTGNEQFF
TRBV20-1	TRBJ2-1	few	NA	TGCAGTGCTACCGGGACTTTTAATGAGCAGTTCTTC	CSATGTFNEQFF
TRBV15	TRBJ1-1	NA	NA	TGTGCCGCTCAGGGGAACACTGAAGCTTTCTTT	CAAQGNTEAFF
TRBV6-5	TRBJ2-2	NA	NA	TGTGTCAGCAGTTACTCGAGGACCGGGGAGCTGTTTTTT	CVSSYSRTGELFF
TRBV14	TRBJ1-6	NA	NA	TGTGCCAGCAGCCAAGGGTTGAGAGGGGGTTCACCCCTCCACTTT	CASSQGLRGGSPLHF
TRBV7-9	TRBJ1-1	NA	NA	TGTGCCAGCAGCAATCCGGGTCCCCTTGACCCTGAAGCTTTCTTT	CASSNPGPLDPEAFF
TRBV7-6	TRBJ1-2	many	TRBD1	TGTGCCAGCAGCCTCGAAGTAGGGGGCGAAGACTACACCTTC	CASSLEVGGEDYTF
TRBV11-2	TRBJ2-1	NA	TRBD1	TGTGCCAGCAGCTTAGAAATTGCACAGGGGGTTTCCTACAATGAGCAGTTCTTC	CASSLEIAQGVSYNEQFF
TRBV20-1	TRBJ2-5	NA	NA	TGCAGTGCTAGGGATAGGTTACACCAAGAGACCCAGTACTTC	CSARDRLHQETQYF
TRBV11-2	TRBJ1-1	many	NA	TGTGCCAGCAGCCCTAGGGAGGGGACCCGTGAAGCTTTCTTT	CASSPREGTREAFF
TRBV12-5	TRBJ2-3	NA	TRBD2	TGTGCTAGTGGTTTGGTACTCTACACTAGCGGGGGATCCACAGATACGCAGTATTTT	CASGLVLYTSGGSTDTQYF
TRBV28	TRBJ1-6	many	NA	TGTGCCTCTCAAGGGTTAAACTCACCCCTCCACTTT	CASQGLNSPLHF
TRBV6-5	TRBJ2-5	few	NA	TGTGCCAGCAGCCCCTATCCGTTCCCCCCGGGGGAGACCCAGTACTTC	CASSPYPFPPGETQYF
TRBV28	TRBJ2-1	NA	NA	TGTGCCAGCAGCTTGTTTAAGGGGGAGGCCGCGATTAGCTCCTACAATGAGCAGTTCTTC	CASSLFKGEAAISSYNEQFF
TRBV6-2/TRBV6-3	TRBJ2-7	NA	NA	TGTGCCAGCAGTCCGTTTTCATACGGTCCGTCCGAGCAGTACTTC	CASSPFSYGPSEQYF
TRBV6-8	TRBJ2-7	NA	NA	TGTGCCAGCAGTTGGGAAGGGAAAAACGAGCAGTACTTC	CASSWEGKNEQYF
TRBV7-9	TRBJ2-7	NA	NA	TGTGCCAGCAGTTCAGAGGCAGGGGAAACCTTC	CASSSEAGETF
TRBV15	TRBJ1-1	few	NA	TGTGCCACCGGACCGAACCGATACACTGAAGCTTTCTTT	CATGPNRYTEAFF
TRBV13	TRBJ2-7	few	NA	TGTGCCAGCAGCCGAAGAGGCCAGGGGAGAGACGAGCAGTACTTC	CASSRRGQGRDEQYF
TRBV2	TRBJ2-7	NA	NA	TGTGCCAGCAGTGAAGCGCTCCGGACTCTGGAGAGCTACGAGCAGTACTTC	CASSEALRTLESYEQYF